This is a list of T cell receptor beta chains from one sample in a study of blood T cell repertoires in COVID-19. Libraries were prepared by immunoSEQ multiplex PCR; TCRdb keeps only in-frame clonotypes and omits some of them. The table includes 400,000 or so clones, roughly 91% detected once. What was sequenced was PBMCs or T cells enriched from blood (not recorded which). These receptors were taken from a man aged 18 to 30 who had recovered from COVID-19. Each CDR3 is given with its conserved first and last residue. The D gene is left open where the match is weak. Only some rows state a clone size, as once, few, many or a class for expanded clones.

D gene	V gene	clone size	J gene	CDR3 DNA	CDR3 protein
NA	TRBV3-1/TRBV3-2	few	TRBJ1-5	TGTGCCAGCAGCCCCCGGGGGGGGGCGAGCAATCAGCCCCAGCATTTT	CASSPRGGASNQPQHF
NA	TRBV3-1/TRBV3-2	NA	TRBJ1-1	TGTGCCAGCAGCCAAGAGGTTTTAGGGGACTCTGAAGCTTTCTTT	CASSQEVLGDSEAFF
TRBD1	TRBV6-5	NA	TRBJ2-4	TGTGCCAGCAGTTATTCCGGGACAGGGGGCGCGTACATTCAGTACTTC	CASSYSGTGGAYIQYF
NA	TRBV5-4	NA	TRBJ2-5	TGTGCCAGCAGTTTTCCAAGCAGGGAAGAGACCCAGTACTTC	CASSFPSREETQYF
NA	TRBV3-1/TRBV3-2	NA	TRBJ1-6	TGTGCCAGCAGCCTTACAGTGAATTCACCCCTCCACTTT	CASSLTVNSPLHF
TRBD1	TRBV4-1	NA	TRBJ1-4	TGCGCCAGCAGCCAAGTGGGGACAGGGTATGAAAAACTGTTTTTT	CASSQVGTGYEKLFF
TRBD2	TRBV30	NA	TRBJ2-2	TGTGCCTGGAGTGTAGCGGGAACGAACACCGGGGAGCTGTTTTTT	CAWSVAGTNTGELFF
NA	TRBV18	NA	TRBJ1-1	TGTGCCAGCTCACCCCTTGGTGTCGGTTCGGACACTGAAGCTTTCTTT	CASSPLGVGSDTEAFF
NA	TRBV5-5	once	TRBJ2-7	TGTGCCAGCAGCTTGGAAGGTGGCAGGGCGGCCTACGAGCAGTACTTC	CASSLEGGRAAYEQYF
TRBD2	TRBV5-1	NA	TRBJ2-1	TGCGCCAGCAGCTTGGATCCGGGGACTAGGACTGAGTTCTTC	CASSLDPGTRTEFF
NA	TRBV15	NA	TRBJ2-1	TGTGCCACCAGCAGAGACCAGCGAGAGCAGTTCTTC	CATSRDQREQFF
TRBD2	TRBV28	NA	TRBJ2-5	TGTGCCAGCAGTTTAGCGGGAGTTGGAGAGACCCAGTACTTC	CASSLAGVGETQYF
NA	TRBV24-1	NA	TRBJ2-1	TGTGCCACCGCACTCGGGGATGAGCAGTTCTTC	CATALGDEQFF
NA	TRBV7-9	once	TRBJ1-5	TGTGCCAGCAACTATGGGGGGGCAGGTCAGCCCCAGCATTTT	CASNYGGAGQPQHF
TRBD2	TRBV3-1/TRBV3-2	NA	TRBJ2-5	TGTGCCAGCAGCCAAGGACTAGCGGGGGGCAGGGAGACCCAGTACTTC	CASSQGLAGGRETQYF
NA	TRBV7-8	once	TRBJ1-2	TGTGCCAGCAGCTTTGGAAAGAGGGATGGCTACACCTTC	CASSFGKRDGYTF
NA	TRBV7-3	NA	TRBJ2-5	TGTGCCAGCAGCTCAGAAACGGGAGAGACCCAGTACTTC	CASSSETGETQYF
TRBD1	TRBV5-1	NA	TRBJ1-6	TGCGCCAGCAGCTTGGCCGGAGCAGGGGGCAATTCACCCCTCCACTTT	CASSLAGAGGNSPLHF
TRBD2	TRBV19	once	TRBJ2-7	TGTGCCAGTAGTACACGACTAGCGGGGGGCTTTCGGGGAGAGCAGTACTTC	CASSTRLAGGFRGEQYF
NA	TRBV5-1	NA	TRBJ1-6	TGCGCCAGCAGCTTGGATTCGCAGGGCGATAATTCACCCCTCCACTTT	CASSLDSQGDNSPLHF
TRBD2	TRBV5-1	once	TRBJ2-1	TGCGCCAGCAGCTTGTACAGCGGGGGTCTCAATGAGCAGTTCTTC	CASSLYSGGLNEQFF
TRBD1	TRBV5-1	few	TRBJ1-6	TGCGCCAGCAGGGACCCGGGACAGGGGAATTCACCCCTCCACTTT	CASRDPGQGNSPLHF
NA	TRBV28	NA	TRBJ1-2	TGTGCCAGCAGTTTAGGAGGTCAGGCGGGCTACACCTTC	CASSLGGQAGYTF
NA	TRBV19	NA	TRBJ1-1	TGTGCCAGTATCAGGGTCGGGGGGCACACTGAAGCTTTCTTT	CASIRVGGHTEAFF
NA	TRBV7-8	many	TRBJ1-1	TGTGCCAGCAGCTCCCAATACCGGAGGGACACTGAAGCTTTCTTT	CASSSQYRRDTEAFF
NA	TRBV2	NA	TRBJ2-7	TGTGCCGGGGAGACAGGCTCCTACGAGCAGTACTTC	CAGETGSYEQYF
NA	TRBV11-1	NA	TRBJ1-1	TGTGCCAGCAGCCGTACAATGCAGGGCACTGAAGCTTTCTTT	CASSRTMQGTEAFF
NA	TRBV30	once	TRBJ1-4	TGTGCCTGGAGTGTTGCGGGGTTCAATGAAAAACTGTTTTTT	CAWSVAGFNEKLFF
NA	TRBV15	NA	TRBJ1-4	TGTGCCACCAGCAGCTGGGCCGCAAAAACCCGGGAAAAACTGTTTTTT	CATSSWAAKTREKLFF
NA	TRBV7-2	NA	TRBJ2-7	TGTGCCAGCAGCTTAGTTGTAGAAATAACCTACGAGCAGTACTTC	CASSLVVEITYEQYF
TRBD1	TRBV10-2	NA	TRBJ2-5	TGCGCCAGCAGGACAGGGAGTCGGATCCCGGAGACCCAGTACTTC	CASRTGSRIPETQYF
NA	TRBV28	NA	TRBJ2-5	TGTGCCAGCAGTTCACTAGCCCTCCAAGAGACCCAGTACTTC	CASSSLALQETQYF
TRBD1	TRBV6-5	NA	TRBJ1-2	TGTGCCAGCAATCCAGGGGGCGTAAGGGGCTACACCTTC	CASNPGGVRGYTF
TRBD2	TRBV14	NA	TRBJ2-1	TGTGCCAGCAGCCCGGGAGGGCCACTATTATACAATGAGCAGTTCTTC	CASSPGGPLLYNEQFF
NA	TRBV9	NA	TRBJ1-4	TGTGCCAGCAGCGTAGGGGGGCCTAATGAAAAACTGTTTTTT	CASSVGGPNEKLFF
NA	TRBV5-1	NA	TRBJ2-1	TGCGCCAGCAGCCGGGATTTTGATGAGCAGTTCTTC	CASSRDFDEQFF
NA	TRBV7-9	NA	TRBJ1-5	TGTGCCAGCAGCCGATTAATAGATCAGCCCCAGCATTTT	CASSRLIDQPQHF
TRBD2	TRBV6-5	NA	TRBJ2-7	TGTGCCAGCAGTCGTTCTAGCGGTCCCTACGAGCAGTACTTC	CASSRSSGPYEQYF
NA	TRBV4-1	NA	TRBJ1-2	TGCGCCAGCAGCCAAGTCCCCCCGAACTATGGCTACACCTTC	CASSQVPPNYGYTF
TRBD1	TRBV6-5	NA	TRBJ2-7	TGTGCCAGCAGCCGGGACAGGGGCGACGACGAGCAGTACTTC	CASSRDRGDDEQYF
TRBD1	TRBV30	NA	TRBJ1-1	TGTGCCTGGACTACTGACAGGGTCCATTTCTTT	CAWTTDRVHFF
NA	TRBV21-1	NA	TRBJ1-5	TGTGCCAGCTGCGGGGAGCCCCAGCATTTT	CASCGEPQHF
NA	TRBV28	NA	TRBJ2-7	TGTGCCAGCAGTTTTGCCCCAGGGTCGGGCGACGAGCAGTACTTC	CASSFAPGSGDEQYF
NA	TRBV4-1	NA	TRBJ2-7	TGCGCCAGCAGCCAAGGTGTTGTCACCTACGAGCAGTACTTC	CASSQGVVTYEQYF
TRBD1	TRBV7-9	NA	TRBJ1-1	TGTGCCAGCAGCCCTTTCACAGGGGGCGCGAACACTGAAGCTTTCTTT	CASSPFTGGANTEAFF